Listed below are T cell receptor beta chains from one sample, sequenced in a study of blood T cells in healthy people across ages. TCRdb recomputed calls from the 5' RACE reads with MiXCR, one row per CDR3 protein. The sample shows 1.5 million to 2 million distinct CDR3 sequences, around 40% of them seen only once. The material sequenced was blood. These receptors all stem from a human donor in good health. CDR3s include the opening cysteine and the closing phenylalanine or tryptophan. Fields, in order: clone size, D gene, J gene, CDR3 length, V gene, CDR3 DNA, CDR3 protein. D genes are given only for firm matches. The size field is filled for only some rows; it gives once, few, many or a size class.

- | - | TRBJ1-2 | 13 | TRBV29-1 | TGCAGCGTTGTCGGGGGGGAGCACTATGGCTACACCTTC | CSVVGGEHYGYTF
many | - | TRBJ2-1 | 13 | TRBV6-5 | TGTGCCAGCAGTTACTCGAAAGTCAATGAGCAGTTCTTC | CASSYSKVNEQFF
few | - | TRBJ2-7 | 17 | TRBV6-2/TRBV6-3 | TGTGCCAGCAGTTACCAGGTCAGGGCAGCGAGCTCCTACGAGCAGTACTTC | CASSYQVRAASSYEQYF
few | - | TRBJ2-1 | 13 | TRBV4-2 | TGTGCCAGCTCACCACGGAGGGGGGATGAGCAGTTCTTC | CASSPRRGDEQFF
- | TRBD1 | TRBJ2-1 | 14 | TRBV5-1 | TGCGCCAGCAGCTTAGGGGACAGGGGAAATGAGCAGTTCTTC | CASSLGDRGNEQFF
- | - | TRBJ2-3 | 14 | TRBV27 | TGTGCCAGCAGTTTAACCCCAGGGTTAGATACGCAGTATTTT | CASSLTPGLDTQYF
- | TRBD1 | TRBJ1-2 | 15 | TRBV7-9 | TGTGCCAGCACCGCTTTAGGGGGCTTTAACTATGGCTACACCTTC | CASTALGGFNYGYTF
few | - | TRBJ2-7 | 17 | TRBV28 | TGTGCCAGCAGTTCCCCCGTAGGGGCCACACCAGGCTACGAGCAGTACTTC | CASSSPVGATPGYEQYF
few | - | TRBJ2-1 | 11 | TRBV27 | TGTGCCAGCCTCCTGGGGGATGAGCAGTTCTTC | CASLLGDEQFF
few | TRBD1 | TRBJ1-1 | 14 | TRBV5-1 | TGCGCCAGCAGCTGGGACAGGGCGAACACTGAAGCTTTCTTT | CASSWDRANTEAFF
- | TRBD2 | TRBJ2-3 | 16 | TRBV4-1 | TGCGCCAGCAGCTTCCTAGCGGGGAGAAACACAGATACGCAGTATTTT | CASSFLAGRNTDTQYF
- | TRBD2 | TRBJ2-7 | 15 | TRBV20-1 | TGCAGTGCTCCCCCTAGCGGGGGGTTATACAATGAGCAGTACTTC | CSAPPSGGLYNEQYF
- | TRBD1 | TRBJ2-3 | 16 | TRBV11-2 | TGTGCCAGCGGCCTGGAGGACAGGGTCGGGGTAGATACGCAGTATTTT | CASGLEDRVGVDTQYF
- | - | TRBJ2-1 | 13 | TRBV6-2/TRBV6-3 | TGTGCCAGCAGTTACGATAGGGCTACTGAGCAGTTCTTC | CASSYDRATEQFF
- | - | TRBJ1-1 | 14 | TRBV4-3 | TGCGCCAGCAGCCAAGAAATGGGGGGTACTGAAGCTTTCTTT | CASSQEMGGTEAFF
few | - | TRBJ1-2 | 15 | TRBV11-3 | TGTGCTAGCAGCTTACGGACAACGACTAACTATGGCTACACCTTC | CASSLRTTTNYGYTF
- | TRBD1 | TRBJ2-6 | 16 | TRBV7-9 | TGTGCCAGCAGCAGAACAGGGGGCCCTGGGGCCAACGTCCTGACTTTC | CASSRTGGPGANVLTF
few | - | TRBJ1-2 | 14 | TRBV6-2/TRBV6-3 | TGTGCCAGCAGTTACCCCACGCCGGGTAATGGCTACACCTTC | CASSYPTPGNGYTF
- | TRBD1 | TRBJ2-2 | 14 | TRBV29-1 | TGCAGCGTAAAACAGGGGACGAACACCGGGGAGCTGTTTTTT | CSVKQGTNTGELFF
few | - | TRBJ1-2 | 19 | TRBV6-1 | TGTGCCAGCAGTAAACACTCCCGCAGGGGACGTGACTATAACTATGGCTACACCTTC | CASSKHSRRGRDYNYGYTF
few | TRBD2 | TRBJ2-5 | 16 | TRBV20-1 | TGCAGTGCTAGAGGATTCAAAGCGGGGGAGCAAGAGACCCAGTACTTC | CSARGFKAGEQETQYF
- | - | TRBJ2-7 | 13 | TRBV5-5 | TGTGCCAGCAGCGCTACGGACAGCTACGAGCAGTACTTC | CASSATDSYEQYF
- | - | TRBJ2-3 | 17 | TRBV5-1 | TGCGCCAGCAGCTTGGAGGGCAGGGGTTGGGACACAGATACGCAGTATTTT | CASSLEGRGWDTDTQYF
- | - | TRBJ2-7 | 15 | TRBV7-9 | TGTGCCAGCAGCACTCAGGGTTTAAACCGCTACGAGCAGTACTTC | CASSTQGLNRYEQYF
- | TRBD1 | TRBJ2-3 | 16 | TRBV9 | TGTGCCAGCAGCTCAGGGACAGCCTCTAGCACAGATACGCAGTATTTT | CASSSGTASSTDTQYF
few | - | TRBJ1-6 | 16 | TRBV7-2 | TGTGCCAGCAGCTTGGAGGGAGACCCAGGGAATTCACCCCTCCACTTT | CASSLEGDPGNSPLHF
- | - | TRBJ2-4 | 11 | TRBV2 | TGTGCCAGCAGTGTACAGGAACCTCAGTACTTC | CASSVQEPQYF